This TCR beta chain was documented in a study of CD8 T cells in Susac syndrome. RNA totalling roughly 0.45 to 1 ug underwent reverse transcription with random hexamers. TCRdb reprocessed the immunoSEQ multiplex PCR reads with MiXCR, giving one entry per CDR3 protein. The table records fewer than 150,000 distinct CDR3 sequences, under 95% of them present only once. Germline loops: CDR1 PRHDT, CDR2 FYEKMQ (reference sequence). The CDR3 is 16 amino acids. V lost 7 bases, J lost 3 bases, and 21 bases lay in between. FACS was used to enrich TEMRA cells, whereas the CD8+ and CD4+ T cells were obtained by negative isolation. This clonotype showed up just once.

This TCR derives from a human donor with multiple sclerosis. Specimen: CD8+ T cells from PBMCs. This chain connects TRBV13 to TRBJ2-5; D is possibly TRBD2 (6 bases). CDR3 loop: CASTLSQGTDKETQYF. CDR3 nucleotide sequence: TGTGCCAGCACCCTTTCTCAAGGGACTGACAAAGAGACCCAGTACTTC.